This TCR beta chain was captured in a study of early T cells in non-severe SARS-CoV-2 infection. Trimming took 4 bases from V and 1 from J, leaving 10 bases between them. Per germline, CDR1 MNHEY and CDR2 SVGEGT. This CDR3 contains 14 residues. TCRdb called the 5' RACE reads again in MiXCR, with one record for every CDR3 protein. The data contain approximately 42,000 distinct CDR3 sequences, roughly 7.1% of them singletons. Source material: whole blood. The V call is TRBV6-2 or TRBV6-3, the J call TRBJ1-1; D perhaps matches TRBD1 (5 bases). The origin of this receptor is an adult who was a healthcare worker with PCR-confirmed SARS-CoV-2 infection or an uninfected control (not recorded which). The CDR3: CASSSGTANTEAFF. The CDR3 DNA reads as TGTGCCAGCAGTTCCGGGACGGCGAACACTGAAGCTTTCTTT.